The rows below give T cell receptor beta chains drawn from one sample of a study of blood T cell repertoires in COVID-19. TCRdb's table, derived via immunoSEQ multiplex PCR, lists solely in-frame clones and lacks some. The sample includes approximately 100,000 clones, 86% of them seen just once. Sequences were obtained from peripheral blood. The receptors derive from a human donor in a cohort sampled during active COVID-19. Each CDR3 is given with its conserved first and last residue. The D gene is left open where the match is weak. Clone size is stated in some rows and not others, as once, few, many or a class when expanded.

clone_size: .
j_call: TRBJ2-5
d_call: .
v_call: TRBV5-5
cdr3_aa: CASSSHRETQYF
cdr3_nt: TGTGCCAGCAGCTCACACAGGGAGACCCAGTACTTC

clone_size: many
j_call: TRBJ2-1
d_call: .
v_call: TRBV10-3
cdr3_aa: CASIQGSLYNEQFF
cdr3_nt: TGTGCCAGTATACAGGGATCGCTTTACAATGAGCAGTTCTTC

clone_size: once
j_call: TRBJ2-1
d_call: TRBD2
v_call: TRBV9
cdr3_aa: CASSGGLAGEQFF
cdr3_nt: TGTGCCAGCAGCGGGGGACTAGCAGGTGAGCAGTTCTTC

clone_size: few
j_call: TRBJ1-4
d_call: .
v_call: TRBV5-6
cdr3_aa: CASSLEIEGKLFF
cdr3_nt: TGTGCCAGCAGCTTGGAGATCGAGGGAAAACTGTTTTTT

clone_size: .
j_call: TRBJ1-2
d_call: .
v_call: TRBV12-3/TRBV12-4
cdr3_aa: CASSLGSRGGYTF
cdr3_nt: TGTGCCAGCAGTTTAGGGTCCAGGGGAGGCTACACCTTC

clone_size: .
j_call: TRBJ2-5
d_call: .
v_call: TRBV10-1
cdr3_aa: CASIFEEDETQYF
cdr3_nt: TGCGCCAGCATTTTCGAGGAAGACGAGACCCAGTACTTC

clone_size: few
j_call: TRBJ2-7
d_call: TRBD2
v_call: TRBV28
cdr3_aa: CASREGLAGGLEYEQYF
cdr3_nt: TGTGCCAGCAGGGAGGGACTAGCGGGGGGGCTTGAGTACGAGCAGTACTTC

clone_size: .
j_call: TRBJ1-4
d_call: TRBD1
v_call: TRBV28
cdr3_aa: CASSYPGTARREKLFF
cdr3_nt: TGTGCCAGCAGTTATCCCGGGACAGCCCGTCGGGAAAAACTGTTTTTT

clone_size: .
j_call: TRBJ2-5
d_call: TRBD1
v_call: TRBV7-2
cdr3_aa: CASSRTPGQGLETQYF
cdr3_nt: TGTGCCAGCAGCCGGACCCCGGGACAGGGACTAGAGACCCAGTACTTC

clone_size: .
j_call: TRBJ1-5
d_call: TRBD1
v_call: TRBV4-1
cdr3_aa: CASSRLQGANQPQHF
cdr3_nt: TGCGCCAGCAGCCGTCTACAGGGGGCCAATCAGCCCCAGCATTTT

clone_size: .
j_call: TRBJ2-7
d_call: .
v_call: TRBV5-1
cdr3_aa: CASSLASVTYEQYF
cdr3_nt: TGCGCCAGCAGCTTGGCCTCCGTAACCTACGAGCAGTACTTC

clone_size: .
j_call: TRBJ2-1
d_call: TRBD2
v_call: TRBV27
cdr3_aa: CASSPRTSGSYNEQFF
cdr3_nt: TGTGCCAGCAGTCCCAGGACTAGCGGATCCTACAATGAGCAGTTCTTC

clone_size: .
j_call: TRBJ2-1
d_call: TRBD1
v_call: TRBV12-3/TRBV12-4
cdr3_aa: CATTTGQGNEQFF
cdr3_nt: TGTGCCACAACCACTGGACAGGGCAATGAGCAGTTCTTC

clone_size: .
j_call: TRBJ2-7
d_call: TRBD1
v_call: TRBV4-3
cdr3_aa: CASSQFLSGTGGVGYEQYF
cdr3_nt: TGCGCCAGCAGCCAATTCTTATCCGGGACAGGGGGCGTCGGCTACGAGCAGTACTTC

clone_size: .
j_call: TRBJ1-3
d_call: .
v_call: TRBV27
cdr3_aa: CASSSLPLGNSGNTIYF
cdr3_nt: TGTGCCAGCAGTTCGCTTCCCCTAGGCAACTCTGGAAACACCATATATTTT

clone_size: .
j_call: TRBJ2-5
d_call: TRBD1
v_call: TRBV9
cdr3_aa: CASADRGKETQYF
cdr3_nt: TGTGCCAGCGCAGACAGGGGAAAAGAGACCCAGTACTTC